The 27 T cell receptor beta chains presented below share a single source sample, sequenced in a study of OX40 agonist ivuxolimab in advanced cancers. Sequenced by immunoSEQ multiplex PCR; TCRdb stores in-frame clones only, minus some. The sample lists 65,000 to 95,000 clones, 75% to 95% occurring once. Source: CD4+ or CD8+ T cells sorted from blood, taken in a trial of the OX40 agonist ivuxolimab. The receptor set was obtained from an adult with an advanced solid tumor such as melanoma, head and neck, liver or kidney cancer.

This clone occurred once. V and J are TRBV2 and TRBJ1-4, with 7 bases fitting TRBD1. V lost 1 base to trimming and J lost 5 bases; unmatched junction nucleotides: 7. Germline CDR1 reads SNHLY; CDR2 reads FYNNEI. This CDR3 spans 16 amino acids. The CDR3 spells CASSEDWVGQNEKLFF. In nucleotides, the CDR3 is TGTGCCAGCAGTGAAGACTGGGTGGGACAGAATGAAAAACTGTTTTTT.

The V and J genes are TRBV5-1 and TRBJ1-2, with D unclear. The V and J ends lost 0 bases and 0 bases respectively, with 9 bases between them. CDR1 SGHRS and CDR2 YFSETQ come from the germline V gene. The CDR3 is 15 amino acids. The CDR3 sequence: CASSLAAEANYGYTF. CDR3 bases: TGCGCCAGCAGCTTGGCCGCAGAAGCTAACTATGGCTACACCTTC.

The chain has TRBV10-3 and TRBJ2-5, with D maybe TRBD1 (7 bases). In germline, CDR1 is ENHRY, CDR2 SYGVKD. Trimming took off 8 bases at V and 5 bases at J, with 12 bases between the two ends. The CDR3 extends over 12 amino acids. CDR3 bases: TGTGCCATCTCAGGGGGAGGCGAGACCCAGTACTTC. Amino acids: CAISGGGETQYF.

The J gene is TRBJ2-3, the V gene TRBV5-4; D is undetermined. This CDR3 contains 14 residues. Germline V gene data show CDR1 as SGHNT and CDR2 as YYREEE (reference sequence). Trimming cost V 3 bases and J 2 bases, with 10 bases left between them. The CDR3 nucleotides read TGTGCCAGCAGCTCCTCGAGTTACACAGATACGCAGTATTTT. Protein: CASSSSSYTDTQYF.

The chain is built from TRBV28 and TRBJ2-7, with 9 positions matching TRBD2. The CDR3 is 15 residues long. After removal of 6 bases from V and 4 bases from J, the junction contained 10 bases not matched to a gene. Germline assignment: CDR1 MDHEN and CDR2 SYDVKM. As DNA, the CDR3 is TGTGCCAGCAGCGGGCGGGAGGGCCATATTTACGAGCAGTACTTC. Encoded protein: CASSGREGHIYEQYF.

The rearrangement joins TRBV4-2 to TRBJ2-2, with D possibly TRBD1 on 6 matching bases. Trimming stripped 6 bases from V and 7 bases from J, with 15 bases between. There are 14 residues in the CDR3. Germline CDR1 is LGHNA and CDR2 is YNFKEQ. As DNA, the CDR3 is TGTGCCAGCAGAGAACAGGGATCAGGCGGGGAGCTGTTTTTT. It translates to CASREQGSGGELFF.

The J gene is TRBJ2-7, the V gene TRBV11-1; D call uncertain. This CDR3 spans 11 amino acids. Per germline, CDR1 SGHAT and CDR2 FQDESV (reference sequence). V lost 6 bases to trimming and J lost 3 bases, with 6 bases between them. This chain's CDR3 is CASSSNYEQYF. CDR3 nucleotides: TGTGCCAGCAGTTCCAACTACGAGCAGTACTTC. The full variable domain, its missing parts supplied by reference TRBV11-1 and TRBJ2-7, is EAEVAQSPRYKITEKSQAVAFWCDPISGHATLYWYRQILGQGPELLVQFQDESVVDDSQLPKDRFSAERLKGVDSTLKIQPAELGDSAMYLCASSSNYEQYFGPGTRLTVT.

CDR3 sequence (DNA): TGTGCCAGCAGCTTGTTGGTCGGGCGAGGCTACACCTTC. This translates into CASSLLVGRGYTF. This chain joins TRBV5-6 and TRBJ1-2; D unclear. The V and J ends lost 1 base and 8 bases respectively, with 12 bases between them. CDR1 is SGHDT and CDR2 is YYEEEE in the germline V gene. There are 13 residues in the CDR3.

This chain joins TRBV9 and TRBJ2-1; D is ambiguous. The CDR3 spans 13 residues. The germline gives CDR1 SGDLS, CDR2 YYNGEE. The V end was cut by 4 bases, the J end by 4 bases, with 9 bases between. In DNA, the CDR3 is TGTGCCAGCAGCTCCTCAGAGTACAATGAGCAGTTCTTC. Its translation: CASSSSEYNEQFF.

This chain links TRBV4-1 with TRBJ2-4; 11 positions agree with TRBD1. V was clipped by 1 base and J by 1 base; unmatched bases: 9. Germline V gene lookup returns CDR1 MGHRA and CDR2 YSYEKL. The CDR3 has 19 residues. The CDR3 DNA reads TGCGCCAGCAGCCAAGGGGAGGTGGGGACAGGGGGTGCCAAAAACATTCAGTACTTC. Translation gives CASSQGEVGTGGAKNIQYF.

This chain uses TRBV5-1 with TRBJ2-7, with no clear D. The ends were cut back, 2 bases at V and 6 bases at J, with 24 bases in the middle. The CDR3 sequence is 17 residues long. The germline V gene encodes CDR1 SGHRS and CDR2 YFSETQ. The CDR3 reads CASSFEATRAGEGEQYF. The CDR3 coding sequence is TGCGCCAGCAGCTTCGAGGCCACGCGCGCAGGCGAAGGCGAGCAGTACTTC.

V usage is TRBV25-1 and J usage is TRBJ1-2; D is uncertain. Trimming removed 3 bases at V and 7 bases at J, with 12 bases between. The germline V gene encodes CDR1 MGHDK and CDR2 SYGVNS. The CDR3 is 13 amino acids. CDR3 sequence reads: CASSESGLSGYTF. The DNA of the CDR3 is TGTGCCAGCAGTGAGTCTGGACTGTCTGGCTACACCTTC.

V gene TRBV19 combines with J gene TRBJ2-5; the D gene is possibly TRBD2 (6 bases). The V end was cut by 5 bases, the J end by 0 bases, with 22 bases between. Per the germline V gene, CDR1 is LNHDA and CDR2 is SQIVND (reference sequence). This CDR3 spans 18 amino acids. The CDR3 coding sequence is TGTGCCAGTAGTCTCGCACACAGTGGCGGGGCGTACCAAGAGACCCAGTACTTC. Its protein is CASSLAHSGGAYQETQYF.

There are a few counts of this clone. V usage is TRBV19 and J usage is TRBJ1-3, with TRBD1 matching 7 bases. With 4 bases clipped from V and 0 bases from J, the junction kept 12 bases outside the gene matches. Germline V gives CDR1 LNHDA, CDR2 SQIVND (reference sequence). The CDR3 totals 18 residues. DNA of the CDR3: TGTGCCAGTAGTACGGGACAGATGCTTGTTGACTCTGGAAACACCATATATTTT. Its translation: CASSTGQMLVDSGNTIYF.

DNA of the CDR3: TGCGCCAGCAGGGGGGGACAGGGCACAGATACGCAGTATTTT. Its translation is CASRGGQGTDTQYF. This rearrangement joins TRBV5-1 to TRBJ2-3; 8 bases align to TRBD1. CDR1 is SGHRS, CDR2 YFSETQ, per germline. V lost 5 bases to trimming and J lost 1 base; unmatched junction nucleotides: 3. The CDR3 sequence is 14 residues long.

The J gene is TRBJ1-5, the V gene TRBV7-2; D ambiguous. CDR3 size: 13 residues. Trimming removed 5 bases at V and 7 bases at J, with 12 bases between. Germline-derived CDR1 and CDR2 are SGHTA and FQGNSA. CDR3: CASSPGLGQPQHF. The DNA of the CDR3 is TGTGCCAGCAGCCCCGGTCTAGGGCAGCCCCAGCATTTT.

The chain combines TRBV4-3 with TRBJ2-2; D gene ambiguous. The germline V and J ends were trimmed by 1 base and 4 bases, with 7 bases remaining between them. Germline CDR1 reads LGHNA; CDR2 reads YSLEER. This CDR3 contains 14 residues. The DNA for the CDR3 is TGCGCCAGCAGCCAAGCACGCGGCACCGGGGAGCTGTTTTTT. Protein sequence: CASSQARGTGELFF.

The CDR3 reads CASSLVIVRRETQYF. The DNA of the CDR3 is TGTGCCAGCAGCTTGGTGATAGTTAGGAGGGAGACCCAGTACTTC. This sequence joins TRBV5-8 and TRBJ2-5; weak D call: TRBD2 (5 bases). Germline CDR1 is SGHTS and CDR2 is YDEGEE. Trimming stripped 0 bases from V and 5 bases from J, with 14 bases between. CDR3 length: 15 residues.

The chain links TRBV5-4 to TRBJ2-1, with TRBD2 matching over 11 bases. The CDR3 consists of 15 residues. Germline assignment: CDR1 SGHNT and CDR2 YYREEE (reference sequence). V lost 2 bases and J lost 6; bases outside the gene matches: 4. CDR3 sequence (DNA): TGTGCCAGCAGCTTCACTAGCGGGAGAGGCAATGAGCAGTTCTTC. It is translated as CASSFTSGRGNEQFF.

The chain links TRBV6-4 to TRBJ2-1; 13 nucleotides match TRBD2. From germline, CDR1 is MRHNA and CDR2 SNTAGT. CDR3 length equals 17 residues. J gave up 5 bases and V 5 bases, and 9 bases lay outside the gene matches. CDR3 region: CASSPPGLAGQNNEQFF. The DNA for the CDR3 is TGTGCCAGCAGTCCCCCGGGACTAGCGGGGCAAAACAATGAGCAGTTCTTC.

The chain combines TRBV2 with TRBJ2-6, with D hard to call. The germline CDR1 and CDR2 sequences are SNHLY and FYNNEI. Trimming cost V 3 bases and J 0 bases, with 6 bases left between them. CDR3 length: 15 amino acids. CDR3 nucleotides: TGTGCCAGCAGTGATACGGTCTCTGGGGCCAACGTCCTGACTTTC. Its translation is CASSDTVSGANVLTF.

The rearrangement joins TRBV28 to TRBJ2-7; 7 bases agree with TRBD2. CDR1 MDHEN and CDR2 SYDVKM come from the germline V gene. The CDR3 contains 15 residues. The V and J ends lost 6 bases and 4 bases, in that order; junction bases with no gene match: 12. The chain's CDR3 is CASSAYIGEGYEQYF. CDR3 bases: TGTGCCAGCAGCGCCTACATAGGGGAGGGGTACGAGCAGTACTTC.

The chain is built from TRBV4-1 and TRBJ2-1, with TRBD2 as a possible D gene (6 bases). Per germline, CDR1 MGHRA and CDR2 YSYEKL. The CDR3 length is 15 residues. V was clipped by 3 bases and J by 2 bases, with 11 bases between them. The CDR3 loop reads CASSQPGLTYNEQFF. The CDR3 region has the DNA TGCGCCAGCAGCCAGCCGGGACTTACCTACAATGAGCAGTTCTTC.

The V call is TRBV15, the J call TRBJ2-1; D is undetermined. Germline assignment: CDR1 LNHNV and CDR2 YYDKDF (reference sequence). This CDR3 comprises 14 residues. Trimming cost V 0 bases and J 9 bases, with 12 bases left between them. The CDR3 sequence: CATSRDVTTGEQFF. DNA for the CDR3: TGTGCCACCAGCAGAGATGTCACTACCGGTGAGCAGTTCTTC.

V gene TRBV7-9 combines with J gene TRBJ2-1; D is perhaps TRBD1 (5 bases). V was trimmed by 1 base and J by 1 base, leaving 5 bases between them. CDR1 SEHNR and CDR2 FQNEAQ come from the germline V gene (reference sequence). The CDR3 runs 14 residues. Here the CDR3 reads CASSLDRSYNEQFF. The CDR3 DNA sequence: TGTGCCAGCAGCTTAGACAGGTCCTACAATGAGCAGTTCTTC.

The chain is built from TRBV14 and TRBJ2-2, with D uncertain. V was shortened by 4 bases and J by 4 bases, with 10 bases between the two germline ends. Germline loops: CDR1 SGHDN, CDR2 FVKESK. The length of the CDR3 is 14 residues. The CDR3 DNA sequence: TGTGCCAGCAGCCCTCCAGTGAGCACCGGGGAGCTGTTTTTT. Its protein product is CASSPPVSTGELFF.

In this sample, this clone turned up a few times. The rearrangement links TRBV6-6 to TRBJ2-7; TRBD1 matches 7 bases. Germline V gene sequence: CDR1 MNHNY, CDR2 SVGAGI (reference sequence). The trim removed 6 bases at V and 1 base at J, leaving 9 bases unmatched. This CDR3 has 15 residues. The CDR3 DNA follows: TGTGCCAGCAGGGATACAGGGGTGTCTTCCTACGAGCAGTACTTC. Its translation is CASRDTGVSSYEQYF.